A selection of T cell receptor beta chains follows, all from one sample in a study of T cells in Graves' hyperthyroidism and ophthalmopathy. A single record per CDR3 protein comes from TCRdb applying MiXCR to the multiplex PCR reads. Of around 580,000 distinct CDR3 sequences listed, around 42% are singletons. Sample: peripheral blood or thyroid tissue (not recorded which). These receptors were taken from a woman in her late teens or twenties with Graves' hyperthyroidism. Both conserved end residues are part of each CDR3. The order of the fields is clone size, J gene, V gene, D gene, CDR3 DNA, CDR3 protein. D genes are given only for firm matches. Not every row has a clone size; where given, it reads once, few, many or a size class.

. | TRBJ2-2 | TRBV7-8 | . | TGTGCCAGCAGTAACAGAAACACCGGGGAGCTGTTTTTT | CASSNRNTGELFF
. | TRBJ1-3 | TRBV7-3 | . | TGTGCCAGCAGGTCCGGGACGGCTTCCATGAACACCATATATTTT | CASRSGTASMNTIYF
. | TRBJ2-7 | TRBV15 | TRBD2 | TGTGCCACCAGCAGAGGCGGACTAGCCGTCTACGAGCAGTACTTC | CATSRGGLAVYEQYF
. | TRBJ1-5 | TRBV7-3 | . | TGTGCCAGCAACCGTGCCCGGGTAGAGACCCAGCATTTT | CASNRARVETQHF
few | TRBJ2-2 | TRBV11-2 | TRBD1 | TGTGCCAGCAGCGTGACAGGGGGCTTGGGTTCCGGGGAGCTGTTTTTT | CASSVTGGLGSGELFF
many | TRBJ2-5 | TRBV20-1 | TRBD1 | TGCAGTGCTCACCCGCAGGGACAGGCATCTCAAGAGACCCAGTACTTC | CSAHPQGQASQETQYF
once | TRBJ2-6 | TRBV7-2 | . | TGTGCCAGCAGCTTGGCGAGGGCCTCTGGGGCCAACGTCCTGACTTTC | CASSLARASGANVLTF
. | TRBJ1-1 | TRBV7-8 | TRBD1 | TGTGCCAGCCAGCGACGTAGCGGGACAGGGGGCTATCGGACTGAAGCTTTCTTT | CASQRRSGTGGYRTEAFF
. | TRBJ2-2 | TRBV7-9 | . | TGTGCCAGCAGCCCCCTCGACAGCGGGGAGCTGTTTTTT | CASSPLDSGELFF
many | TRBJ1-1 | TRBV6-1 | . | TGTGCCAGCAGTGGGAAACAGGGAATGAACACTGAAGCTTTCTTT | CASSGKQGMNTEAFF
few | TRBJ2-1 | TRBV7-9 | . | TGTGCCAGCAGCCAACCAGGGGCTCGTTCCAATGAGCAGTTCTTC | CASSQPGARSNEQFF
. | TRBJ1-1 | TRBV5-1 | TRBD1 | TGCGCCAGCAGCTTGGAGGGGCCCAGGGGGGGGAACACTGAAGCTTTCTTT | CASSLEGPRGGNTEAFF
. | TRBJ2-7 | TRBV6-1 | . | TGTGCCAGCACACCGGGAGACTCCTACGAGCAGCACTTC | CASTPGDSYEQHF
. | TRBJ2-5 | TRBV20-1 | TRBD2 | TGCAGTGCCACGGCACTAGCGGAAGAGACCCAGTACTTC | CSATALAEETQYF
many | TRBJ1-6 | TRBV20-1 | . | TGCAGTGCTAGAGTTCACAGGGATGTAAATTCACCCCTCCACTTT | CSARVHRDVNSPLHF
few | TRBJ2-3 | TRBV18 | TRBD1 | TGTGCCAGCTCACCGTCCATCCTGCAGGGGGCGAAAGATACGCAGTATTTT | CASSPSILQGAKDTQYF
. | TRBJ1-5 | TRBV29-1 | TRBD1 | TGCAGCCATTGGACAGGGGGCGGCAATCAGCCCCAGCATTTT | CSHWTGGGNQPQHF
. | TRBJ2-7 | TRBV20-1 | . | TGCACCATTAGTGAAAACTACGAGCAGTACTTC | CTISENYEQYF
. | TRBJ2-5 | TRBV14 | TRBD2 | TGTGCCAGCAGGGGGACTAGCGCCCATCAGTACTTC | CASRGTSAHQYF
few | TRBJ1-1 | TRBV29-1 | TRBD1 | TGCAGCGGGGGACAGGGAATCACTGAAGCTTTCTTT | CSGGQGITEAFF
. | TRBJ1-6 | TRBV7-2 | . | TGTGCCAGCAGTCGGAGGGGGGTTTCACCCCTCCACTTT | CASSRRGVSPLHF
many | TRBJ1-5 | TRBV7-9 | TRBD1 | TGTGCCAGCAGCTTAGCGGGAGGGGGCTATCAGCCCCAGCATTTT | CASSLAGGGYQPQHF
. | TRBJ1-1 | TRBV7-9 | TRBD1 | TGTGCCAGCAGCGACCGGGACAGGGTGAGCCCTGAAGCTTTCTTT | CASSDRDRVSPEAFF
. | TRBJ2-5 | TRBV5-1 | . | TGCGCCAGCAGCTTGGCCCGGAAAAAGACCCAGTACTTC | CASSLARKKTQYF
. | TRBJ2-5 | TRBV20-1 | TRBD2 | TGCAGTGATAGCGGGACTGAGACCCAGTACTTC | CSDSGTETQYF
many | TRBJ2-2 | TRBV20-1 | . | TGCAGTGCTAGAGATCAAGTCAGGAACACCGGGGAGCTGTTTTTT | CSARDQVRNTGELFF
. | TRBJ1-2 | TRBV7-6 | . | TGTGCCAGCAGCTTAACAACAGACTATGGCTACACCTTC | CASSLTTDYGYTF
. | TRBJ1-6 | TRBV15 | TRBD1 | TGTGCCACCAGCAGGCTTGCCGGGGTTCAGGGGGATTCACCCCTCCACTTT | CATSRLAGVQGDSPLHF
few | TRBJ2-7 | TRBV28 | TRBD1 | TGTGCCAGCAGTTTATGGATCGGGACAGGGGGGTCCGAGCAGTACTTC | CASSLWIGTGGSEQYF
once | TRBJ2-5 | TRBV20-1 | . | TGCAGTGCCCCGGGACGACAAGAGACCCAGTACTTC | CSAPGRQETQYF
. | TRBJ2-7 | TRBV7-8 | . | TGTGCCAGCAGCTTGGGCCGACTAGCCTACGAGCAGTACTTC | CASSLGRLAYEQYF
many | TRBJ2-7 | TRBV7-8 | TRBD2 | TGTGCCAGCACGGTTAGGCCAGGACTAGCGCTTTACGAGCAGTACTTC | CASTVRPGLALYEQYF
. | TRBJ2-5 | TRBV24-1 | TRBD2 | TGTGCCACCAGTGAGTTGGCTAGCGGAGGAGAGACCCAGTACTTC | CATSELASGGETQYF
many | TRBJ2-7 | TRBV15 | TRBD1 | TGTGCCACCAGCAGAGAGACAGGGACCATCTACGAGCAGTACTTC | CATSRETGTIYEQYF